The rows below give T cell receptor beta chains drawn from one sample of a study of blood T cells in healthy people across ages. Each CDR3 protein gets one entry after TCRdb re-called the 5' RACE reads with MiXCR. The table includes about 640,000 distinct CDR3 sequences, about 54% detected once. Sequencing was carried out using blood. The receptors originated from a man aged 55-75 years in good health. Both conserved end residues are part of each CDR3. The order of the fields is CDR3 length, V gene, D gene, J gene, clone size, CDR3 protein, CDR3 DNA. D genes are given only for firm matches. The listing skips clone size in some rows; elsewhere it reads once, few, many or a size class.

>14|TRBV3-1|-|TRBJ1-2|once
CASSLVQGSAGYTF
TGTGCCAGCAGCCTCGTACAGGGTTCGGCGGGCTACACCTTC
>16|TRBV14|-|TRBJ2-5|few
CASSQAMGKRWETQYF
TGTGCCAGCAGCCAAGCCATGGGCAAACGGTGGGAGACCCAGTACTTC
>16|TRBV2|TRBD2|TRBJ2-1|-
CASTRGLAGLYNEQFF
TGTGCCAGCACCAGGGGACTAGCGGGCCTCTACAATGAGCAGTTCTTC
>14|TRBV6-5|TRBD1|TRBJ1-2|-
CASSWGQGAYGYTF
TGTGCCAGCAGTTGGGGACAGGGGGCCTATGGCTACACCTTC
>17|TRBV5-1|TRBD1|TRBJ1-4|few
CASSLANPGTAPEALFF
TGCGCCAGCAGCTTGGCCAACCCCGGGACAGCGCCTGAGGCACTGTTTTTT
>17|TRBV6-2/TRBV6-3|TRBD2|TRBJ2-1|few
CASSYKRGATSPNEQFF
TGTGCCAGCAGTTACAAGCGGGGGGCCACTTCCCCGAATGAGCAGTTCTTC
>18|TRBV6-5|TRBD2|TRBJ2-3|-
CASSNSSGGEFRGDTQYF
TGTGCCAGCAGTAACTCTAGCGGGGGGGAGTTTCGGGGAGATACGCAGTATTTT
>14|TRBV10-2|TRBD2|TRBJ2-3|-
CASSGGGGAETQYF
TGCGCCAGCAGTGGCGGCGGGGGGGCTGAGACGCAGTATTTT
>13|TRBV12-3/TRBV12-4|-|TRBJ2-7|-
CASSSRRRHEQYF
TGTGCCAGCAGTTCCCGAAGGCGGCACGAGCAGTACTTC
>16|TRBV7-8|-|TRBJ2-5|few
CASSLPLDGGLETQYF
TGTGCCAGCAGCTTGCCCTTGGACGGTGGCCTAGAGACCCAGTACTTC
>13|TRBV10-1|-|TRBJ1-1|-
CASREDMNTEAFF
TGCGCCAGCAGGGAAGACATGAACACTGAAGCTTTCTTT
>14|TRBV3-1|-|TRBJ2-1|few
CASSQDPEDNEQFF
TGTGCCAGCAGCCAAGACCCGGAAGACAATGAGCAGTTCTTC
>15|TRBV4-1|-|TRBJ1-4|few
CASSQGGHPNEKLFF
TGCGCCAGCAGCCAAGGAGGACATCCTAATGAAAAACTGTTTTTT
>16|TRBV3-1|-|TRBJ1-2|-
CASSQGLTTTNYGYTF
TGTGCCAGCAGCCAGGGATTAACTACAACTAACTATGGCTACACCTTC
>15|TRBV20-1|TRBD2|TRBJ2-5|-
CSAYQLLAGAETQYF
TGCAGTGCTTATCAGCTACTAGCGGGGGCGGAGACCCAGTACTTC